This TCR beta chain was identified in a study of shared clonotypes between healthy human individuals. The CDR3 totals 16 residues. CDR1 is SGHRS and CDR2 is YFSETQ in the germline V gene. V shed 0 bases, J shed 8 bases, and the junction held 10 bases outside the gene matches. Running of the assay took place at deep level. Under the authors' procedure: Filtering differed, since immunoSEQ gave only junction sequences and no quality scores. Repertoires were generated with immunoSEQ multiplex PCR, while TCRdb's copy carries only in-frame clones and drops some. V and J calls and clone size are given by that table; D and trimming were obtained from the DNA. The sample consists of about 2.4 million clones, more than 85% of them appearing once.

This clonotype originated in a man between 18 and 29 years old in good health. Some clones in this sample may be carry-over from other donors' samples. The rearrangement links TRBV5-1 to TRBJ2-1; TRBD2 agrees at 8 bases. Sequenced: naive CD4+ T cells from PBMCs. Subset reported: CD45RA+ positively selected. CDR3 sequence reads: CASSLGVTSDPDEQFF. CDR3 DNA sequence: TGCGCCAGCAGCTTGGGTGTGACTAGCGACCCGGATGAGCAGTTCTTC.